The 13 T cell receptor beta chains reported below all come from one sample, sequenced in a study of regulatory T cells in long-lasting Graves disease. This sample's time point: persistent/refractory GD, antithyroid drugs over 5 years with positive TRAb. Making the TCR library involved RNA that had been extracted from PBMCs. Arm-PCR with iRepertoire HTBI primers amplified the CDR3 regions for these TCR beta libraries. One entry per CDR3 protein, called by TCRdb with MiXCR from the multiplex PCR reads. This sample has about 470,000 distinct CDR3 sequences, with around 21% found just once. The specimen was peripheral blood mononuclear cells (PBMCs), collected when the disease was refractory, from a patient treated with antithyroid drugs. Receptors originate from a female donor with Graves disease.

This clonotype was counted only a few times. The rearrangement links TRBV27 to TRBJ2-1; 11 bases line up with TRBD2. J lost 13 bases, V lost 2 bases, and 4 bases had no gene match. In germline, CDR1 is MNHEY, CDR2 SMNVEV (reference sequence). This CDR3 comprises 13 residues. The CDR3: CASSLLAGGRQFF. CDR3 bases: TGTGCCAGCAGTTTACTAGCGGGAGGTCGTCAGTTCTTC.

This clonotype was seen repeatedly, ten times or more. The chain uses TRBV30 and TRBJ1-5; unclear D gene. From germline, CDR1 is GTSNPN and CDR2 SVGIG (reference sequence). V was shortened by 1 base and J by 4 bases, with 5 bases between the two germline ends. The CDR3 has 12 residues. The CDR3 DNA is TGTGCCTGGAGTGAAGGGAATCAGCCCCAGCATTTT. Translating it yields CAWSEGNQPQHF. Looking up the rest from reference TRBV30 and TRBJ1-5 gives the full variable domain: SQTIHQWPATLVQPVGSPLSLECTVEGTSNPNLYWYRQAAGRGLQLLFYSVGIGQISSEVPQNLSASRPQDRQFILSSKKLLLSDSGFYLCAWSEGNQPQHFGDGTRLSIL.

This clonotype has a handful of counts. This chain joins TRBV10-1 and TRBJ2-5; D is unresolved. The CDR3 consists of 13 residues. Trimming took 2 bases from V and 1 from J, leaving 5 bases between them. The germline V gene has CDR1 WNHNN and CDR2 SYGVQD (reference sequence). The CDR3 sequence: CASSEKTQETQYF. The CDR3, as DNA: TGCGCCAGCAGTGAGAAGACCCAAGAGACCCAGTACTTC.

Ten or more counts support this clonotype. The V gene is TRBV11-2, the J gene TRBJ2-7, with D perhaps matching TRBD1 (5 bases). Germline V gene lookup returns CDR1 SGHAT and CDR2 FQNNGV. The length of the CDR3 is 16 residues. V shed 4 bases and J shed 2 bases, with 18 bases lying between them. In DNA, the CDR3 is TGTGCCAGCAGCTCACCCCAGGGCAACCCCGCCTACGAGCAGTACTTC. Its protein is CASSSPQGNPAYEQYF.

The CDR3 is CASSPDFGDGYGYTF. CDR3 coding DNA: TGCGCCAGCAGCCCGGACTTTGGGGATGGCTATGGCTACACCTTC. The J gene is TRBJ1-2, the V gene TRBV5-1; D is undetermined. The germline V gene encodes CDR1 SGHRS and CDR2 YFSETQ. This CDR3 comprises 15 residues. V was pared by 4 bases and J by 4 bases, with 17 bases between.

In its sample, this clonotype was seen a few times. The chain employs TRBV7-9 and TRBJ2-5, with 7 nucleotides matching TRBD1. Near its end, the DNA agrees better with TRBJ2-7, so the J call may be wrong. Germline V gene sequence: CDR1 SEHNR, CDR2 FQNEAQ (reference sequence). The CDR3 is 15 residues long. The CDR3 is CASSRDSTTYYEQYF. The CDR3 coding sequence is TGTGCCAGCAGCCGGGACAGCACTACATACTACGAGCAGTACTTC.

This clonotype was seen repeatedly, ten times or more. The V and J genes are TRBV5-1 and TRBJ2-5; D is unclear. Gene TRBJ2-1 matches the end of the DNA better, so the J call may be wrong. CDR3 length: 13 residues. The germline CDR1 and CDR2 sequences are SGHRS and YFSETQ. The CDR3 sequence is CASRYTGRDEQFF. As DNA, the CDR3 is TGCGCCAGCAGATATACTGGTAGGGATGAGCAGTTCTTC.

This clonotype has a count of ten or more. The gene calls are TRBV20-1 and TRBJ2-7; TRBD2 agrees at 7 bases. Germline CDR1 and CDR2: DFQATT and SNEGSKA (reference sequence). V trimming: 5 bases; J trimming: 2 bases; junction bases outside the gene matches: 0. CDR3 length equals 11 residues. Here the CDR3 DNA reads TGCAGTGCTGGGGGGGCCTACGAGCAGTACTTC. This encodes CSAGGAYEQYF.

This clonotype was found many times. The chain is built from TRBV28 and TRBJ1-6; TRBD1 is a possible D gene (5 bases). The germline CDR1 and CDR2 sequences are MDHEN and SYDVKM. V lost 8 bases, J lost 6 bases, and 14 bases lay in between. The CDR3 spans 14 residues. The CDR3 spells CASYAGRINSPLHF. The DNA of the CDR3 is TGTGCCAGCTACGCGGGACGGATTAATTCACCCCTCCACTTT.

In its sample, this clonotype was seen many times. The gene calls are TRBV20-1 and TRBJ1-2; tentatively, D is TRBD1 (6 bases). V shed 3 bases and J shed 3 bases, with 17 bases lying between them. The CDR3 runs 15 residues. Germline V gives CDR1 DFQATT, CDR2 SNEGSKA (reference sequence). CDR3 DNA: TGCAGTGCTAGGCCGATAGGACAGTCGTACTATGGCTACACCTTC. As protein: CSARPIGQSYYGYTF.

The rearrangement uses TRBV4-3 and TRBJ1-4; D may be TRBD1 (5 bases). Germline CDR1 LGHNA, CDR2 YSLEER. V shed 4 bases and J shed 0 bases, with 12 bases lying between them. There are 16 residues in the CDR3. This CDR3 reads CASSPRTGATNEKLFF. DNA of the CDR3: TGCGCCAGCAGCCCAAGAACGGGGGCAACTAATGAAAAACTGTTTTTT.

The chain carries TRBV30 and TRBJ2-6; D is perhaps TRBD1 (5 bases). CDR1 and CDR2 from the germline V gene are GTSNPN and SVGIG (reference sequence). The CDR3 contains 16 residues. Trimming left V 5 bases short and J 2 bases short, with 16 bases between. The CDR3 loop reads CAWGGTAGTGANVLTF. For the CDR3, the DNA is TGTGCCTGGGGTGGAACCGCAGGGACTGGGGCCAACGTCCTGACTTTC.

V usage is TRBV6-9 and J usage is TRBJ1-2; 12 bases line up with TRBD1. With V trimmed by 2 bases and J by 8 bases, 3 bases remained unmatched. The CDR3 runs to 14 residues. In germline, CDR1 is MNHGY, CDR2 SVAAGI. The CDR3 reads CASSYGTGGLGYTF. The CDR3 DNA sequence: TGTGCCAGCAGTTATGGGACAGGGGGCCTCGGCTACACCTTC.